The TCR beta chain described here comes from a study of blood T cell repertoires in COVID-19. Turning to the study itself: Sources were T cells, B-cell-depleted T cells, or PBMCs; the material itself was cDNA or gDNA.

The CDR3 runs 15 residues. The germline V gene has CDR1 SGHKS and CDR2 YYEKEE (reference sequence). Deletions cut 4 bases from V and 5 bases from J, with 18 bases between. During the 2 weeks before they entered the study, exposed participants had met someone with a PCR-confirmed or clinician-diagnosed COVID-19 case. Authors' analysis steps: Scientists estimated how many nucleated cells there were by amplifying reference gene primers. Here immunoSEQ multiplex PCR was the method, and the copy in TCRdb shows in-frame clones only, minus some. Clonal size and the V and J genes are those of that table, whereas D and trimming came from the DNA. The sample carries 150,000 to 200,000 clones, roughly 80% recorded once.

This clonotype originated in a man aged 55 to 69 who had been exposed to COVID-19. The material sequenced was PBMCs or T cells enriched from blood (not recorded which). The chain links TRBV5-5 to TRBJ2-5; D possibly corresponds to TRBD2 (6 bases). CDR3 in amino acids: CASSLGEVIGETQYF. The DNA of the CDR3 is TGTGCCAGCAGCCTCGGGGAGGTCATCGGGGAGACCCAGTACTTC.